This TCR beta chain was sequenced in a study of cytotoxic CD8 clonotypes in ibrutinib-treated CLL. Comments on this clone: Its matching antigen is unknown.

Libraries were prepared by immunoSEQ multiplex PCR; TCRdb keeps only in-frame clonotypes and omits some of them. In the table there are about 200,000 clones, about two thirds of which are singletons. Study findings and constraints: Contraction or stability on treatment characterized the public clonotypes, which were uncommon.

V was trimmed by 3 bases and J by 2 bases, leaving 8 bases between them. The germline V gene encodes CDR1 MNHNY and CDR2 SVGAGI (reference sequence). The CDR3 is made up of 13 amino acids. The specimen was PBMCs, collected after 24 months of ibrutinib treatment. This chain links TRBV6-6 with TRBJ2-7, with D possibly matching TRBD1 (6 bases). This receptor was taken from a human donor with chronic lymphocytic leukemia. The CDR3 loop reads CASSYDRPYEQYF. DNA of the CDR3: TGTGCCAGCAGTTATGACAGGCCCTACGAGCAGTACTTC.